The 6 T cell receptor beta chains below were found in one sample sequenced in a study of blood T cell repertoires in COVID-19. Repertoires were generated with immunoSEQ multiplex PCR, while TCRdb's copy carries only in-frame clones and drops some. Of about 97,000 clones detected, roughly 89% appear once; the ten largest clones hold 1.9%. Input material: peripheral blood. The receptors derive from a woman aged 45-60 years with COVID-19, enrolled during active disease.

In regard to this clone: At one end the junction does not follow the germline gene, possibly because of a read error. This chain joins TRBV6-2 or TRBV6-3 and TRBJ1-2, with D uncertain. The CDR3 has 11 amino acids. CDR1 MNHEY and CDR2 SVGEGT come from the germline V gene. The CDR3 sequence is CASSYFPEFFF. Written as DNA, the CDR3 is TGTGCCAGCAGTTACTTCCCAGAATTCTTTTTC.

The chain carries TRBV5-1 and TRBJ1-6; TRBD1 aligns across 11 bases. V gave up 0 bases and J gave up 10 bases; unmatched junction bases: 6. The CDR3 runs 16 residues. Germline lookup yields CDR1 SGHRS and CDR2 YFSETQ. The CDR3 is CASSLGWGQGGSPLHF. Here the CDR3 DNA reads TGCGCCAGCAGCTTGGGATGGGGACAGGGGGGATCACCCCTCCACTTT.

The rearrangement links TRBV5-6 to TRBJ2-5; D is possibly TRBD2 (5 bases). Trimming shortened V by 0 bases and J by 5 bases, and 11 bases separated the two germline ends. In germline, CDR1 is SGHDT, CDR2 YYEEEE. The CDR3 is 14 residues long. CDR3 bases: TGTGCCAGCAGCTTGGCCCGAAGGGAGGAGACCCAGTACTTC. It codes for CASSLARREETQYF.

This clone has a single count. This chain links TRBV6-1 with TRBJ1-5; D gene ambiguous. The germline V gene has CDR1 MNHNS and CDR2 SASEGT. Trimming left V 2 bases short and J 2 bases short, with 4 bases between. The CDR3 is 13 residues long. For the CDR3, the DNA is TGTGCCAGCAGTGAACAGGGCAATCAGCCCCAGCATTTT. Translation gives CASSEQGNQPQHF.

The genes are TRBV10-3 and TRBJ2-1; TRBD2 agrees at 8 bases. Germline loops: CDR1 ENHRY, CDR2 SYGVKD. V lost 6 bases, J lost 3 bases, and 7 bases stayed unmatched. CDR3 length: 15 residues. In DNA, the CDR3 is TGTGCCATCAGAGGGGCGGGGGGAGGCTACAATGAGCAGTTCTTC. Protein sequence: CAIRGAGGGYNEQFF.

V gene TRBV7-9 combines with J gene TRBJ1-6; D remains unclear. The length of the CDR3 is 15 residues. Germline V gene lookup returns CDR1 SEHNR and CDR2 FQNEAQ (reference sequence). Trimming pared 5 bases from V and 8 bases from J, leaving 16 bases between. The DNA of the CDR3 is TGTGCCAGCAGCCCGATGCGGGATTGGGATTCACCCCTCCACTTT. Its translation is CASSPMRDWDSPLHF.